This entry features one T cell receptor beta chain sequence. Antigen specificity is unknown. This sample stems from a study of regulatory T cells in long-lasting Graves disease. HTBI primers from iRepertoire and Arm-PCR of CDR3 regions yielded the TCR beta libraries. Authors' methods: Overall, samples carried over 60 TRBV and over 12 TRBJ segments. Via MiXCR, TCRdb re-called the multiplex PCR reads, giving one row per CDR3 protein. It is TCRdb's table, rather than the study itself, that gives the V and J calls and clone size. The sample contains about 400,000 distinct CDR3 sequences, about 14% of which appear only once. Study-level findings and limits: Repertoires from persistent disease leaned toward TRBV28, TRBJ1-2 and TRBJ2-5. Clonotypes that were public and shared totalled a few thousand in persistent patients versus 750 to 1,000 in new patients.

After removal of 0 bases from V and 5 bases from J, the junction contained 17 bases not matched to a gene. Germline CDR1 is SGDLS and CDR2 is YYNGEE. The CDR3 is 18 residues long. Time point: newly diagnosed GD, antithyroid drugs for less than 3 months. Extracted RNA from PBMCs served as the source of the TCR library. All patients originated from an endocrinology department located in Xi'an, China. The TCR sequence derives from a female donor with Graves disease. The source material was peripheral blood mononuclear cells (PBMCs), sampled at new diagnosis, from a patient treated with antithyroid drugs. The rearrangement links TRBV9 to TRBJ2-7, with 7 bases identical to TRBD2. The CDR3 sequence is CASSVGLGTTFTEHEQYF. The CDR3 DNA is TGTGCCAGCAGCGTAGGACTGGGGACTACCTTCACCGAGCACGAGCAGTACTTC.